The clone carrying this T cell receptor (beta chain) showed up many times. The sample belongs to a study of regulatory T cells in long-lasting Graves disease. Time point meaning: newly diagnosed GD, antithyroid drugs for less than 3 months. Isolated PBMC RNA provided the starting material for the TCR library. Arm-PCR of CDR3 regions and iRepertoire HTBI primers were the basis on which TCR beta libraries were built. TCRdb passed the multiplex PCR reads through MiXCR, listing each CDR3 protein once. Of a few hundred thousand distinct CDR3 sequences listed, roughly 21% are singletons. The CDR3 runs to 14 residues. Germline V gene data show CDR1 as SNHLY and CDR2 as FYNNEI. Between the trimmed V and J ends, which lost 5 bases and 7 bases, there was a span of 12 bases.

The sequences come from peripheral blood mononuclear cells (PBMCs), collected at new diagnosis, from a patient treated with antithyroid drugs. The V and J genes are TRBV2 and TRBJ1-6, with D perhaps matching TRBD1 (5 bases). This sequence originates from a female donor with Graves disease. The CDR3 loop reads CASSFRGGNSPLHF. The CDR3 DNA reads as TGTGCCAGCAGTTTCCGCGGGGGGAATTCACCCCTCCACTTT.